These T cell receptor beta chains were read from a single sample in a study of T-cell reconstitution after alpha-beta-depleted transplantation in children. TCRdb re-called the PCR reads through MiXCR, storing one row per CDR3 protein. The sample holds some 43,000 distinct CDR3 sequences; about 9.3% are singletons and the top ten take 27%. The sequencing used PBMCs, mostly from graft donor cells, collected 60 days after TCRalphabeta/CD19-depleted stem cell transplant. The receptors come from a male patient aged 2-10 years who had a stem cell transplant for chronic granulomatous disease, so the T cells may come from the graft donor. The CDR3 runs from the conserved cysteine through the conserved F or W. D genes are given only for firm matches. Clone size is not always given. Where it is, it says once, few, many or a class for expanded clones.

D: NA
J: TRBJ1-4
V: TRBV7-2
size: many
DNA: TGTGCCAGCAGCCGACGGGGGTCGGGGGTTCTTAATGAAAAACTGTTTTTT
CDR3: CASSRRGSGVLNEKLFF

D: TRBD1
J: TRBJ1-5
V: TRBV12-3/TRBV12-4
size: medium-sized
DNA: TGTGCCAGCTCCATCCGGGACAGCCTTTATCAGCCCCAGCATTTT
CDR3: CASSIRDSLYQPQHF

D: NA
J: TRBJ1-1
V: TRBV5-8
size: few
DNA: TGTGCCAGCACCCCCCTGGTGATCAACACTGAAGCTTTCTTT
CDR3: CASTPLVINTEAFF

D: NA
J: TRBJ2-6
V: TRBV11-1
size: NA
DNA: TGTGCCAGCAGCCCTGGGGGCCAGCGGGGTCCAACTGGGGCCAACGTCCTGACTTTC
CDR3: CASSPGGQRGPTGANVLTF

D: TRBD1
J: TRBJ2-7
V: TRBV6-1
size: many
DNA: TGTGCCAGCAGTGAAGGGACAGGGGGAATGTACGAGCAGTACTTC
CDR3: CASSEGTGGMYEQYF

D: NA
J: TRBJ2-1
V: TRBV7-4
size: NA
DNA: TGTGCCTCGTGGGGGCAGCGGACACATGGGAGATTGGATGAGCAGTTCTTC
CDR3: CASWGQRTHGRLDEQFF

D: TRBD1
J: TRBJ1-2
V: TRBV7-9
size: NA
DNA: TGTGCCAGCAGCTCCCCCACAGGGGCCGCCTATGGCTACACCTTC
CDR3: CASSSPTGAAYGYTF

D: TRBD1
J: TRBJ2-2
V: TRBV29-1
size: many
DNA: TGCAGCGCCAATTCCGGACAGGGGGGGACCGGGGAGCTGTTTTTT
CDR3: CSANSGQGGTGELFF

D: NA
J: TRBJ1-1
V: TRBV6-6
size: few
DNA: TGTGCCAGCAGTTACTCCCAGGACACTGAAGCTTTCTTT
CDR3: CASSYSQDTEAFF

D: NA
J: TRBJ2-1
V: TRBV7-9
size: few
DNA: TGTGCCAGCAGCTGGTTAGGCGGTTCCATATCTGGGGAGCAGTTCTTC
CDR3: CASSWLGGSISGEQFF

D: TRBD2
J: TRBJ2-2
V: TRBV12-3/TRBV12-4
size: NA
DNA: TGTGCCAGCAGCGGGAGGACGAACACCGGGGAGCTGTTTTTT
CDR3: CASSGRTNTGELFF

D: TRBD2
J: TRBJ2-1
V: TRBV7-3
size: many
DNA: TGTGCCAGCAGCGTGACTAGCGGGCTCCCCTACAATGAGCAGTTCTTC
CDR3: CASSVTSGLPYNEQFF

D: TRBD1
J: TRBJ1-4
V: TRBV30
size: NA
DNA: TGTGCCTGGAGTGTACTGGGACAGGGGGACGAAAAACTGTTTTTT
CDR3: CAWSVLGQGDEKLFF

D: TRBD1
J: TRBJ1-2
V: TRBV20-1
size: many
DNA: TGCAGTGCTAGAGAGTGGACAGGGGAGAGTGGCTACACCTTC
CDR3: CSAREWTGESGYTF

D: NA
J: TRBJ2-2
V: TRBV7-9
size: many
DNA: TGTGCCAGCAGCTTTTCGTGGGGGGCGAACACCGGGGAGCTGTTTTTT
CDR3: CASSFSWGANTGELFF

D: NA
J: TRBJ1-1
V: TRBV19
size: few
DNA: TGTGCCAGTTCATGGGGGGGTGTCGACACTGAAGCTTTCTTT
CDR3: CASSWGGVDTEAFF

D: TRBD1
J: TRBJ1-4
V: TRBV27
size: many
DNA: TGTGCCAGCAGCAAATTACCGGGACAGGGGAATGAAAAACTGTTTTTT
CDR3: CASSKLPGQGNEKLFF

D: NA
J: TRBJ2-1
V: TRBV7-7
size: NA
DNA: TGTGCCAGCAGCTTAGCGATGAAGCGCAGGGGCCGGGAGGAGTTCTTC
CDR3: CASSLAMKRRGREEFF

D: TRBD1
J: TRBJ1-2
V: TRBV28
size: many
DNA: TGTGCCAGCAGCTGGGAGGGGGCAAATGGCTACACCTTC
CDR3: CASSWEGANGYTF

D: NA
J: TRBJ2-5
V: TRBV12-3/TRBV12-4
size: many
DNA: TGTGCCAGCAGCAGAGGAGAGGGGGAGACCCAGTACTTC
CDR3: CASSRGEGETQYF

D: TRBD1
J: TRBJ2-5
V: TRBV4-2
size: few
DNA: TGTGCCAGCAGCCAGCGGACAGGGGACCAAGAGACCCAGTACTTC
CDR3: CASSQRTGDQETQYF

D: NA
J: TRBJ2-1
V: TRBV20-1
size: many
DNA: TGCAGTGCTACCGCGGGTAACGGCTACAATGAGCAGTTCTTC
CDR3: CSATAGNGYNEQFF